The T cell receptor beta chain described here comes from a study of identical twins. This clonotype was observed many times. Its target is unknown. After template switching added a universal primer site, the resulting cDNA carried unique molecular identifiers. MiXCR was run by TCRdb on the 5' RACE reads, yielding one entry per CDR3 protein. Altogether more than 600,000 distinct CDR3 sequences are present, 15% to 20% being singletons, with the ten largest covering around 13%. V lost 6 bases and J lost 2, with 14 bases in between. The CDR3 runs to 15 residues. CDR1 and CDR2 (germline): SNHLY, FYNNEI. Points from the study as a whole: Twins' surplus sharing was weaker for beta out-of-frame sequences.

These data also featured in a second study, about T cells expressing NK-cell markers. That work adds: CD3+CD56+NKG2C+, CD3+CD56+NKG2C- and CD3+CD56-NKG2C+ T cells, once sorted, supplied the TCR beta repertoires. Whether expanded NKG2C-expressing T cell clones recognize HCMV is unknown.

The sequence was obtained from a young woman in good health. Sequencing was performed on PBMCs. V is TRBV2 and J is TRBJ1-3; the D gene is possibly TRBD1 (5 bases). The CDR3 is CASRAETAAGNTIYF. CDR3 DNA sequence: TGTGCCAGCAGGGCGGAGACAGCCGCTGGAAACACCATATATTTT. Drawing the rest from reference TRBV2 and TRBJ1-3, the complete variable domain is EPEVTQTPSHQVTQMGQEVILRCVPISNHLYFYWYRQILGQKVEFLVSFYNNEISEKSEIFDDQFSVERPDGSNFTLKIRSTKLEDSAMYFCASRAETAAGNTIYFGEGSWLTVV.